The entry below gives a single TCR beta chain sequence along with its context. What it recognizes is unknown. This entry is derived from a study of T-cell memory formation after mild COVID-19. Study results and caveats: There were some responding clones in pre-infection memory, which suggested that cross-reactive memory had joined. Later expanders leaned toward CD4+, whereas clones contracting from day 15 to 85 were balanced CD4/CD8.

With 0 bases removed from V and 5 bases from J, the gap between germline ends came to 9 bases. Germline values: CDR1 SGHRS, CDR2 YFSETQ. The CDR3 loop spans 13 amino acids. MiXCR, applied by TCRdb to the 5' RACE reads, yields one record per CDR3 protein. Of roughly 13,000 distinct CDR3 sequences listed, about 11% are singletons. V usage is TRBV5-1 and J usage is TRBJ2-7; D call uncertain. Sequencing was performed on PBMCs or a T cell subset sorted from them (not recorded which). The clonotype originates from an adult woman who had mild COVID-19 (a few samples of this study predate the infection). Cell type and time point are not known. The DNA of the CDR3 is TGCGCCAGCAGCTTGGCCCCCGGCGACGAGCAGTACTTC. The encoded protein is CASSLAPGDEQYF.